These T cell receptor beta chains were read from a single sample in a study of T cells after yellow fever vaccination. TCRdb re-analysed the 5' RACE reads in MiXCR, keeping a single row per CDR3 protein. The sample lists around 500,000 distinct CDR3 sequences, roughly 22% occurring once. This specimen was PBMCs, taken roughly 20 days after the first yellow fever vaccination. Receptors were obtained from a man aged 18-30 years who received the YFV17D yellow fever vaccine. Both conserved end residues are part of each CDR3. Fields, in order: D gene, J gene, V gene, CDR3 protein. A D gene is named only where the DNA matches it firmly.

d_gene: .
j_gene: TRBJ1-1
v_gene: TRBV5-1
CDR3aa: CASSGAANTEAFF

d_gene: TRBD2
j_gene: TRBJ2-4
v_gene: TRBV5-6
CDR3aa: CASSLGSGGPPVGLYF

d_gene: .
j_gene: TRBJ2-1
v_gene: TRBV4-1
CDR3aa: CASSLRDPHVSWSYNEQFF

d_gene: .
j_gene: TRBJ2-7
v_gene: TRBV5-6
CDR3aa: CASSLASWPHSYEQYF

d_gene: .
j_gene: TRBJ1-5
v_gene: TRBV6-2/TRBV6-3
CDR3aa: CASSYVRSNQPQHF

d_gene: TRBD1
j_gene: TRBJ2-7
v_gene: TRBV7-9
CDR3aa: CASSRDRASTYEQYF

d_gene: TRBD2
j_gene: TRBJ2-4
v_gene: TRBV27
CDR3aa: CASSLRIGRGGLVDIQYF

d_gene: TRBD2
j_gene: TRBJ2-6
v_gene: TRBV19
CDR3aa: CASSGLAGAQPRANVLTF

d_gene: .
j_gene: TRBJ2-1
v_gene: TRBV28
CDR3aa: CATRGGGGEQFF

d_gene: .
j_gene: TRBJ2-1
v_gene: TRBV7-2
CDR3aa: CASSLLSVGGNEQFF

d_gene: .
j_gene: TRBJ1-1
v_gene: TRBV20-1
CDR3aa: CSASPGPLTEAFF

d_gene: TRBD1
j_gene: TRBJ1-1
v_gene: TRBV6-2/TRBV6-3
CDR3aa: CASSYSNTGTGKNTEAFF

d_gene: TRBD1
j_gene: TRBJ2-1
v_gene: TRBV28
CDR3aa: CASTEDRGQYNEQFF

d_gene: TRBD1
j_gene: TRBJ2-5
v_gene: TRBV7-3
CDR3aa: CASSLGGQSFETQYF

d_gene: TRBD2
j_gene: TRBJ2-1
v_gene: TRBV11-2
CDR3aa: CASSLQRGGVDNEQFF

d_gene: .
j_gene: TRBJ1-1
v_gene: TRBV5-1
CDR3aa: CASAFGRDNTEAFF

d_gene: TRBD2
j_gene: TRBJ2-3
v_gene: TRBV3-1
CDR3aa: CASSQAGGPADTQYF

d_gene: TRBD1
j_gene: TRBJ1-2
v_gene: TRBV5-1
CDR3aa: CASSRDRDIYGYTF

d_gene: .
j_gene: TRBJ1-5
v_gene: TRBV28
CDR3aa: CASTDSHQPQHF

d_gene: .
j_gene: TRBJ2-1
v_gene: TRBV5-1
CDR3aa: CASSSSVLTYNEQFF

d_gene: .
j_gene: TRBJ2-3
v_gene: TRBV5-4
CDR3aa: CASSSVDRGTDTQYF

d_gene: .
j_gene: TRBJ2-1
v_gene: TRBV4-2
CDR3aa: CASSQDSGYNEQFF

d_gene: .
j_gene: TRBJ2-2
v_gene: TRBV6-5
CDR3aa: CASSYSLARDTGELFF

d_gene: .
j_gene: TRBJ2-3
v_gene: TRBV7-9
CDR3aa: CASRLTYTDTQYF

d_gene: .
j_gene: TRBJ2-5
v_gene: TRBV7-9
CDR3aa: CASSLVAGWEETQYF

d_gene: TRBD2
j_gene: TRBJ2-1
v_gene: TRBV3-1
CDR3aa: CASSHLSGLAGGEQFF

d_gene: TRBD2
j_gene: TRBJ2-5
v_gene: TRBV5-1
CDR3aa: CASTEAAGGPETQYF

d_gene: TRBD2
j_gene: TRBJ2-1
v_gene: TRBV29-1
CDR3aa: CSVEQGPSGGGPYNEQFF

d_gene: .
j_gene: TRBJ2-7
v_gene: TRBV18
CDR3aa: CASSPREGVREQYF

d_gene: .
j_gene: TRBJ2-5
v_gene: TRBV7-9
CDR3aa: CASSATTWETQYF

d_gene: TRBD1
j_gene: TRBJ2-7
v_gene: TRBV7-9
CDR3aa: CASSSGQGGEQYF

d_gene: .
j_gene: TRBJ2-5
v_gene: TRBV10-3
CDR3aa: CAIGPDKESQYF

d_gene: .
j_gene: TRBJ1-2
v_gene: TRBV29-1
CDR3aa: CSVEDPSGAEGYTF

d_gene: TRBD1
j_gene: TRBJ2-7
v_gene: TRBV5-1
CDR3aa: CASSIGTVPNSYEQYF

d_gene: .
j_gene: TRBJ1-2
v_gene: TRBV5-1
CDR3aa: CASSFGSSNYGYTF

d_gene: .
j_gene: TRBJ1-3
v_gene: TRBV10-3
CDR3aa: CAISRDTGSGNTIYF

d_gene: .
j_gene: TRBJ2-2
v_gene: TRBV24-1
CDR3aa: CATSDLRAGELFF

d_gene: .
j_gene: TRBJ1-1
v_gene: TRBV4-3
CDR3aa: CASSQDYEEAFF

d_gene: .
j_gene: TRBJ1-2
v_gene: TRBV4-1
CDR3aa: CASSQLGIGGIGYTF

d_gene: TRBD2
j_gene: TRBJ2-5
v_gene: TRBV7-2
CDR3aa: CASSSSGTTLVRF

d_gene: .
j_gene: TRBJ2-5
v_gene: TRBV6-5
CDR3aa: CASSYSPNRQGETQYF

d_gene: .
j_gene: TRBJ2-3
v_gene: TRBV7-3
CDR3aa: CASSSQDSTDTQYF

d_gene: .
j_gene: TRBJ2-1
v_gene: TRBV29-1
CDR3aa: CSVSSLTERSYNEQFF

d_gene: .
j_gene: TRBJ2-3
v_gene: TRBV6-4
CDR3aa: CASKFSSSTDTQYF

d_gene: .
j_gene: TRBJ1-1
v_gene: TRBV19
CDR3aa: CASRKGHTNTEAFF

d_gene: .
j_gene: TRBJ2-1
v_gene: TRBV5-1
CDR3aa: CASSVGRPGHQNEQFF

d_gene: .
j_gene: TRBJ1-2
v_gene: TRBV27
CDR3aa: CASSVTGPGVYGYTF

d_gene: .
j_gene: TRBJ1-2
v_gene: TRBV7-8
CDR3aa: CASSFELGRVVYGYTF

d_gene: TRBD1
j_gene: TRBJ1-1
v_gene: TRBV5-5
CDR3aa: CASSPRQGGYNEAFF

d_gene: .
j_gene: TRBJ1-1
v_gene: TRBV30
CDR3aa: CAWGGNEAFF

d_gene: TRBD1
j_gene: TRBJ2-2
v_gene: TRBV2
CDR3aa: CASSLTGRSGELFF

d_gene: .
j_gene: TRBJ2-7
v_gene: TRBV4-1
CDR3aa: CASSQESDGFTYEQYF

d_gene: TRBD1
j_gene: TRBJ2-7
v_gene: TRBV7-2
CDR3aa: CASRNGQGRIYEQYF

d_gene: .
j_gene: TRBJ1-1
v_gene: TRBV12-3/TRBV12-4
CDR3aa: CASIPTWGQGFF